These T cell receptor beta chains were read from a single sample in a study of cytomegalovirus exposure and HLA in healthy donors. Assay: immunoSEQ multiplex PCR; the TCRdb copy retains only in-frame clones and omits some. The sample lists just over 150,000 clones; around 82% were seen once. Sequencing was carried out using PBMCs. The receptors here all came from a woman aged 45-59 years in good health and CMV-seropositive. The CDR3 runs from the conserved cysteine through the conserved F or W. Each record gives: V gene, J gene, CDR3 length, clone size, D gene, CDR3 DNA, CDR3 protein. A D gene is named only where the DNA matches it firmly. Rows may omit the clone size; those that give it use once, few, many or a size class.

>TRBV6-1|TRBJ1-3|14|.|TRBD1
TGTGCCAGCAGTGGAGGGGGCACTGGAAACACCATATATTTT
CASSGGGTGNTIYF
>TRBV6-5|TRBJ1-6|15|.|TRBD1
TGTGCCAGCAGTTATTTGGGACAGGGTTTTTCACCCCTCCACTTT
CASSYLGQGFSPLHF
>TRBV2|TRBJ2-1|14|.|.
TGTGCCAGCTCCCGAGCCCCCTCCTACAATGAGCAGTTCTTC
CASSRAPSYNEQFF
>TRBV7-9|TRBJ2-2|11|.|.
TGTGCCAGCAGCCTCACATGGGAGCTGTTTTTT
CASSLTWELFF
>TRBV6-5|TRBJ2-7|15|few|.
TGTGCCAGCAGCCCCTCGGCCAGGGGAGTTTACGAGCAGTACTTC
CASSPSARGVYEQYF
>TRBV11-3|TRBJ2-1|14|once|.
TGTGCCAGCAGCTTAGGGCTAGCGATGGATGAGCAGTTCTTC
CASSLGLAMDEQFF
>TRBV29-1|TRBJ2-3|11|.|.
TGCAGCGCGACTAGCACAGATACGCAGTATTTT
CSATSTDTQYF
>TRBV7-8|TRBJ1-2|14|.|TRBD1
TGTGCCAGCAGCGTTGGACAGGGGCCCGGCGGCTACACCTTC
CASSVGQGPGGYTF
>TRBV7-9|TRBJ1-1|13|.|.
TGTGCCAGCAGTCGGGGGGTGACAGTTGAAGCTTTCTTT
CASSRGVTVEAFF
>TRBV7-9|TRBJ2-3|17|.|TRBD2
TGTGCCAGCAGCGGGGTGAGCGGGGGGGCGTTCAGGGATACGCAGTATTTT
CASSGVSGGAFRDTQYF
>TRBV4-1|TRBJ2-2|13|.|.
TGCGCCAGCAGCGGAGAGGTTAACGGGGAGCTGTTTTTT
CASSGEVNGELFF
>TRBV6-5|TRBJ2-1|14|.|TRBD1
TGTGCCAGCAGTGCCGGGACAGTCAACAATGAGCAGTTCTTC
CASSAGTVNNEQFF
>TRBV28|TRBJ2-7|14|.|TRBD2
TGTGCCAGCAGTTTAGCCCTAGCGGGCCGCGAGCAGTACTTC
CASSLALAGREQYF
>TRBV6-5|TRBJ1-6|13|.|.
TGTGCCAGCAGTCCGCGCGATAATTCACCCCTCCACTTT
CASSPRDNSPLHF
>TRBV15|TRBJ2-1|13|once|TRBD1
TGTGCCACCAGCAGAGATAGGACAGGCGAGCAGTTCTTC
CATSRDRTGEQFF
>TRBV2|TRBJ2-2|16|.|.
TGTGCCAGCAGTGAAGCGCCGGGTGGTAGCGCCGGGGAGCTGTTTTTT
CASSEAPGGSAGELFF
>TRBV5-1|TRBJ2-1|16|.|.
TGCGCCAGCAGCGCCCCTGAGGGGGGGGGCCTCTATGAGCAGTTCTTC
CASSAPEGGGLYEQFF